The entry below gives a single T cell receptor (beta chain) sequence along with its context. Its matching antigen is unknown. The CDR3 spans 14 residues. Germline CDR1 and CDR2: SGHRS and YFSETQ. Trimming took off 2 bases at V and 0 bases at J, with 9 bases between the two ends. The sample belongs to a study of T cell responses to AZD1222 COVID-19 vaccine. Clones were read by immunoSEQ multiplex PCR, and TCRdb kept only the in-frame ones, dropping some. The sample holds around 190,000 clones, just over 85% seen once. Study-wide results and limits: Regions 160-218 and 743-854 held dominance among vaccine-associated CD4 TCRs, which spanned spike. Baseline serology detected seropositivity in only a handful of AZD1222 recipients. Donor demographics were predominantly white British with a female majority; clonal diversity may be underestimated.

The receptor was derived from an adult in good health. V gene TRBV5-1 combines with J gene TRBJ2-7; D unclear. The sequenced sample was peripheral blood, obtained on day 0 of AZD1222 vaccination. CDR3 nucleotides: TGCGCCAGCAGCTTTGGCGGAAACTCCTACGAGCAGTACTTC. This codes for CASSFGGNSYEQYF.